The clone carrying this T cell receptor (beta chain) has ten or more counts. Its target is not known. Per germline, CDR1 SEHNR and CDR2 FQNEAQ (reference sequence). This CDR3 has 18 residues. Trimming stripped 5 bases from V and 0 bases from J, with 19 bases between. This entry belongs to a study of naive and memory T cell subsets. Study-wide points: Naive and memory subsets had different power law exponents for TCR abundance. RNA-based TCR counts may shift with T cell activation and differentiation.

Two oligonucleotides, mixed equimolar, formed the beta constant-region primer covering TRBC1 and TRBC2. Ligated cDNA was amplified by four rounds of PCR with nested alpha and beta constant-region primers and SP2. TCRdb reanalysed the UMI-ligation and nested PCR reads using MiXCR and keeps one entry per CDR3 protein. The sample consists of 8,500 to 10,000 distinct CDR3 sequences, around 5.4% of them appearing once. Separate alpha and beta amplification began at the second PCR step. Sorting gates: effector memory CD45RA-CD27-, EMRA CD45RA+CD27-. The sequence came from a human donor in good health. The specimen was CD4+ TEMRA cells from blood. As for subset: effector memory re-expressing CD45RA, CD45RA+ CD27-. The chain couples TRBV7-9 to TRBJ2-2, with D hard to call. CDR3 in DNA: TGTGCCAGCAGCCTCCCGATTGGGATGATTGCGAACACCGGGGAGCTGTTTTTT. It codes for CASSLPIGMIANTGELFF.